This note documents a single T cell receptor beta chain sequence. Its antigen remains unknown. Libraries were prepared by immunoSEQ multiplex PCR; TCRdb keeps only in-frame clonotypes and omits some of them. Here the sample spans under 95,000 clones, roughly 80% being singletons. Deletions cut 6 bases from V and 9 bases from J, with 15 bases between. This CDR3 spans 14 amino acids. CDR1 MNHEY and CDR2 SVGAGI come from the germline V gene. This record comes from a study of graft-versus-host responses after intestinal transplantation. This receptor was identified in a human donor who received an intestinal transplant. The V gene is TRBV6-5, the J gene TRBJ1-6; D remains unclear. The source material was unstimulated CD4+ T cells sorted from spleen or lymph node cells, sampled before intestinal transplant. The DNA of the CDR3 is TGTGCCAGCAGAGTAACTACTGTTGGTTCACCCCTCCACTTT. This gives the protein CASRVTTVGSPLHF.